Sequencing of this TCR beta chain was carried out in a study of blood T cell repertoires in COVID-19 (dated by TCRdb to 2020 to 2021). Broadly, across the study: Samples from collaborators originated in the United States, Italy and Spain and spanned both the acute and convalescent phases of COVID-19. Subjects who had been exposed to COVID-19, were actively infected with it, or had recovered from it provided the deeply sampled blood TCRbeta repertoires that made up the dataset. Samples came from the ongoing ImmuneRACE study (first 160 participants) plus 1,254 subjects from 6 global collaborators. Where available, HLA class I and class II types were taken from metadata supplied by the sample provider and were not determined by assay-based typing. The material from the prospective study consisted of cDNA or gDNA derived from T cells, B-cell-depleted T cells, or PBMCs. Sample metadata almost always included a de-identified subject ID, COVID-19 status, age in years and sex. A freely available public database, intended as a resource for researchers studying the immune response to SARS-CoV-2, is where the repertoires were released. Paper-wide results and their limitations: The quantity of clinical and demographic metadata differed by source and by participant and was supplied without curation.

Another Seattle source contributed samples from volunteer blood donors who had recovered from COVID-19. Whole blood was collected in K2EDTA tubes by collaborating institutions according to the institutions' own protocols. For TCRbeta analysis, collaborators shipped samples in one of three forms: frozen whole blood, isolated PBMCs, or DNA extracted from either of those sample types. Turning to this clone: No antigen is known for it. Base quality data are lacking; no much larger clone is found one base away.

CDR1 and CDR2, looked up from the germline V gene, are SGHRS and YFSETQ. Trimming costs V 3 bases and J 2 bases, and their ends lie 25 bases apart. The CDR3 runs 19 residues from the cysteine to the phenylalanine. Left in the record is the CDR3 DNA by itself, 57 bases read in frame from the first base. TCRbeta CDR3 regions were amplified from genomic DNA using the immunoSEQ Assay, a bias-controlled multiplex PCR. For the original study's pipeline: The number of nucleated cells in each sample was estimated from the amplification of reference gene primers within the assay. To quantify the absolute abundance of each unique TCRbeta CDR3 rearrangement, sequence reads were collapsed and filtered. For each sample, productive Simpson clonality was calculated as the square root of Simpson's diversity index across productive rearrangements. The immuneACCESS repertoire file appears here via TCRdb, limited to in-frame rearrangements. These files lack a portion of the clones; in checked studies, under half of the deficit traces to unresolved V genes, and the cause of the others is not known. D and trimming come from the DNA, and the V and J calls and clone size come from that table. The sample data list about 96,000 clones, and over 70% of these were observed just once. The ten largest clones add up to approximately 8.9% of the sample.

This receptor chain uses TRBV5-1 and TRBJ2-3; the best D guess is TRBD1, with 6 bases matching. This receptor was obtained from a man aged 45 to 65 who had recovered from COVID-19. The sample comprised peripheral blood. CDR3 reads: CASSSRGNPGPGDTDTQYF. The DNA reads TGCGCCAGCAGCTCTAGGGGGAATCCGGGGCCAGGGGACACAGATACGCAGTATTTT.